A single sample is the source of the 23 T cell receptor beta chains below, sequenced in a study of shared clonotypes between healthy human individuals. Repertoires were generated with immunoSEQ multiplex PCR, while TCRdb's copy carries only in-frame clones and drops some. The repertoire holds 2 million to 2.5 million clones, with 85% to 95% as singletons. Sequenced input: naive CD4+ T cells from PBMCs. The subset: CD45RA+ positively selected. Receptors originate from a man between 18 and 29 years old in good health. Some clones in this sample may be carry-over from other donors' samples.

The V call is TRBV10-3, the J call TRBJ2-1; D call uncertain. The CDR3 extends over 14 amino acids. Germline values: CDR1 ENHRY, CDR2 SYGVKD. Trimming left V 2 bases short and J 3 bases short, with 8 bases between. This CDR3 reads CAISEGQNYNEQFF. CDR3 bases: TGTGCCATCAGTGAGGGGCAGAACTACAATGAGCAGTTCTTC.

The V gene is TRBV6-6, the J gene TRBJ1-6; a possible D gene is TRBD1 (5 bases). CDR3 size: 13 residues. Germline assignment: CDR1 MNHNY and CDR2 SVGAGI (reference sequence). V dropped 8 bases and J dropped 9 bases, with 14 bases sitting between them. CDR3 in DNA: TGTGCCAGCTACTTCGGGGCCAGTTCACCCCTCCACTTT. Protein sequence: CASYFGASSPLHF.

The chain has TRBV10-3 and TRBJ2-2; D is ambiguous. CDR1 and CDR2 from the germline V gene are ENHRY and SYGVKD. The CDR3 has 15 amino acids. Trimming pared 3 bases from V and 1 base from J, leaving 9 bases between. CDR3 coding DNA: TGTGCCATCAGTGATGGTTCAGGGAACACCGGGGAGCTGTTTTTT. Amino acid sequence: CAISDGSGNTGELFF.

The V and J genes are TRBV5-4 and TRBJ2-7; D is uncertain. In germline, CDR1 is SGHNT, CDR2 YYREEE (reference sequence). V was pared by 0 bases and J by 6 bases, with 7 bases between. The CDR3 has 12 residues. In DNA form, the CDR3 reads TGTGCCAGCAGCTTGGTTGATGCCGAGCAGTACTTC. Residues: CASSLVDAEQYF.

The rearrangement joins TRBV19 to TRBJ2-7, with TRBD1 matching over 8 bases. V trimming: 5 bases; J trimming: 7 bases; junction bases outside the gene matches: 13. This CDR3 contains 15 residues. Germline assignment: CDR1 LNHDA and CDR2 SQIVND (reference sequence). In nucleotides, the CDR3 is TGTGCCAGTAGTCGCGAGGGACAGGTCGTAAGGGAGCAGTACTTC. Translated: CASSREGQVVREQYF.

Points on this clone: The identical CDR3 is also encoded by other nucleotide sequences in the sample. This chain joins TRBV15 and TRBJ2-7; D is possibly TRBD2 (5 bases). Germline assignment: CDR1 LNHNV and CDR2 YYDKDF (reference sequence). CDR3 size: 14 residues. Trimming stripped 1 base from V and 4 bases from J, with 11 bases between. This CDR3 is CATSRGGRGYEQYF. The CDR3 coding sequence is TGTGCCACCAGCAGAGGTGGGAGAGGGTACGAGCAGTACTTC.

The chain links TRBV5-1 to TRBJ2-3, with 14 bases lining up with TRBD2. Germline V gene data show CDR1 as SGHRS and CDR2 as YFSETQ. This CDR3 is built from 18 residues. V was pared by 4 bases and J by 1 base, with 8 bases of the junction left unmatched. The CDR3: CASSVGTSGSQGTDTQYF. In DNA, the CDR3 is TGCGCCAGCAGCGTCGGGACTAGCGGGAGTCAAGGCACAGATACGCAGTATTTT.

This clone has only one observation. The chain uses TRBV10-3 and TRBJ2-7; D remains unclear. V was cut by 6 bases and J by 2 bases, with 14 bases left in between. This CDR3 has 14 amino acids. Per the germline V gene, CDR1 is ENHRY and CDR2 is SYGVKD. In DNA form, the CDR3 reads TGTGCCATCAGGGGTGCGGCGGCACCCTACGAGCAGTACTTC. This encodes CAIRGAAAPYEQYF.

The CDR3 spells CSVATSGPYEQYF. CDR3 in DNA: TGCAGCGTTGCGACTAGCGGACCCTACGAGCAGTACTTC. V and J are TRBV29-1 and TRBJ2-7; 9 nucleotides match TRBD2. Germline lookup yields CDR1 SQVTM and CDR2 ANQGSEA. V trimming: 4 bases; J trimming: 2 bases; junction bases outside the gene matches: 3. The CDR3 is 13 amino acids.

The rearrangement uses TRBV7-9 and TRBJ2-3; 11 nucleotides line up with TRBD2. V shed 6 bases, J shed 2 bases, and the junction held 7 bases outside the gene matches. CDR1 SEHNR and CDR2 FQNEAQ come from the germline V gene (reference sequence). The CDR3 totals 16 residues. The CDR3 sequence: CASRPPLAGATDTQYF. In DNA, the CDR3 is TGTGCCAGCAGGCCTCCACTAGCGGGGGCCACAGATACGCAGTATTTT.

Here the CDR3 reads CASSLVGRNYGYTF. The CDR3, as DNA: TGTGCCAGCAGCTTGGTCGGGCGTAACTATGGCTACACCTTC. The chain carries TRBV5-8 and TRBJ1-2; no firm D call. This CDR3 comprises 14 residues. In germline, CDR1 is SGHTS, CDR2 YDEGEE. V was clipped by 0 bases and J by 1 base, with 7 bases between them.

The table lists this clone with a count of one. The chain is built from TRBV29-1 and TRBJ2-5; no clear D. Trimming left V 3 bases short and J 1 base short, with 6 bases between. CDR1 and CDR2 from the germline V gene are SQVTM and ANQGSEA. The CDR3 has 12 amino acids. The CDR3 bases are TGCAGCGTTGATCAGCGCCAAGAGACCCAGTACTTC. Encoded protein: CSVDQRQETQYF.

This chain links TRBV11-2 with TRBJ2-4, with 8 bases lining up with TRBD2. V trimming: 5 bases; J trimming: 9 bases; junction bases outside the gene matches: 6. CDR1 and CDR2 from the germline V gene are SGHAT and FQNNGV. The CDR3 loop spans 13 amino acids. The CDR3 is CASSRGLAAIQYF. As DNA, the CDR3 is TGTGCCAGCAGCAGAGGACTAGCAGCCATTCAGTACTTC.

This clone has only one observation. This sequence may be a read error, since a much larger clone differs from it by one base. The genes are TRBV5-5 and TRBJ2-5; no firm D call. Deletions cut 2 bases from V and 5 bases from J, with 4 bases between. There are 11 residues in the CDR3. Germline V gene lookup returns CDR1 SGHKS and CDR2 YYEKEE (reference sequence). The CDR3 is CASSFGETQYF. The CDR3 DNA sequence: TGTGCCAGCAGCTTCGGGGAGACCCAGTACTTC.

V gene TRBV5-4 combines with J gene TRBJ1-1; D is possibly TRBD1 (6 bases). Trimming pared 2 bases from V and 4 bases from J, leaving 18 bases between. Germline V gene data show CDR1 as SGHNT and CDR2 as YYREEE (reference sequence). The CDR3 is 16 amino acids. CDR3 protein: CASSLGGLRSSTEAFF. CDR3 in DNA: TGTGCCAGCAGCTTAGGGGGTCTCAGGAGTTCCACTGAAGCTTTCTTT.

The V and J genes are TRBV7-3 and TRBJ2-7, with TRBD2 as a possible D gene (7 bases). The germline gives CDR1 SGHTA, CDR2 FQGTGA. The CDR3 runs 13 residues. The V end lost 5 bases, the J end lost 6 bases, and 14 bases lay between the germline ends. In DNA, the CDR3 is TGTGCCAGCAGCCAGACTAGGGGGGGCGAGCAGTACTTC. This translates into CASSQTRGGEQYF.

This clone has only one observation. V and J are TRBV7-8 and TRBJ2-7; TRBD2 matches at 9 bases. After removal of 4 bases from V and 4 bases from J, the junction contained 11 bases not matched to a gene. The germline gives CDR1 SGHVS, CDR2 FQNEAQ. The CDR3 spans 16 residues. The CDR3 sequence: CASSSIGTSLLYEQYF. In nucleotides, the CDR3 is TGTGCCAGCAGCTCGATCGGGACTAGCCTTTTGTACGAGCAGTACTTC.

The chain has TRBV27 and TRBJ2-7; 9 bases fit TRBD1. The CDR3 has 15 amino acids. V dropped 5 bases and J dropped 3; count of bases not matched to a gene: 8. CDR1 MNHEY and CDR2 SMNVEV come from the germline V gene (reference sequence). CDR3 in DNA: TGTGCCAGCAGTCCTTCTGACAGGGGGTACTACGAGCAGTACTTC. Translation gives CASSPSDRGYYEQYF.

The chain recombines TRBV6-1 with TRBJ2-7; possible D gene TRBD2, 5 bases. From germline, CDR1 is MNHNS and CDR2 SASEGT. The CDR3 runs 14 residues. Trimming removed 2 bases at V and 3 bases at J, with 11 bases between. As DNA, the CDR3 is TGTGCCAGCAGTGAACGGGGTCCGATCTACGAGCAGTACTTC. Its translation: CASSERGPIYEQYF.

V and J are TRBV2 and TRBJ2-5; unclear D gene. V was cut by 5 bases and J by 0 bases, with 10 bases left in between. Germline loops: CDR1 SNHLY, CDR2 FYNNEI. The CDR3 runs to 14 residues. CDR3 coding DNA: TGTGCCAGCAGTTCTGACGGAAACCAAGAGACCCAGTACTTC. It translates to CASSSDGNQETQYF.

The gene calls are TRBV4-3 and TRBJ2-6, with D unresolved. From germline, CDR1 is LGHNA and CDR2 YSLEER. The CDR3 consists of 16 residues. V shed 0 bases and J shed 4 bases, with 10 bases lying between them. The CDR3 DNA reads TGCGCCAGCAGCCAAGAACTGGCGAGAGGGGCCAACGTCCTGACTTTC. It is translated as CASSQELARGANVLTF.

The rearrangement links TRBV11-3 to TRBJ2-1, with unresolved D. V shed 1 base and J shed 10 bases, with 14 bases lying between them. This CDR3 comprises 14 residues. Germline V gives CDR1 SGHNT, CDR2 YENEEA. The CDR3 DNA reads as TGTGCCAGCAGCTTAGGTGGATCCCCGGAGGAGCAGTTCTTC. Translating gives CASSLGGSPEEQFF.

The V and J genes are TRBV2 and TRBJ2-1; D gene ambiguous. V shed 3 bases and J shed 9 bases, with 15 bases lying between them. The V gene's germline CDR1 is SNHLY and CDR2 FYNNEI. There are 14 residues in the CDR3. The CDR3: CASSEGRLWAEQFF. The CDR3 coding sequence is TGTGCCAGCAGTGAGGGCAGACTCTGGGCTGAGCAGTTCTTC. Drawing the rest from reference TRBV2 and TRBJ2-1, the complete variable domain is EPEVTQTPSHQVTQMGQEVILRCVPISNHLYFYWYRQILGQKVEFLVSFYNNEISEKSEIFDDQFSVERPDGSNFTLKIRSTKLEDSAMYFCASSEGRLWAEQFFGPGTRLTVL.